This T cell receptor beta chain came from a study of T cell clonality in common variable immunodeficiency. General study findings and limits: Patient heterogeneity in the CVID cohort limited correlations between repertoire features and clinical complications.

Sequencing used immunoSEQ multiplex PCR; TCRdb keeps in-frame clones, though not all of them. Observed are about 42,000 clones, no singletons, with the top ten taking more than 1.2%. Germline V gene sequence: CDR1 SSHAT, CDR2 FNYEAQ (reference sequence). The CDR3 runs to 15 residues. This clone was observed at least ten times. Antigen unknown. At one boundary the junction diverges from the germline segment, which might be a read error. The observed sequence ends 3 residues before the CDR3 terminus, with the missing tail filled in from the germline J gene. Sequenced input: peripheral blood mononuclear cells. This TCR came from a person between 18 and 70 years old in good health. The chain couples TRBV7-7 to TRBJ1-1; TRBD1 aligns across 10 bases. Partial CDR3 DNA: TGTGCTAGCAGCCCGGGACAGGGGCCAGGCACTGAA. Translation: CASSPGQGPGTE. The whole CDR3 protein reads CASSPGQGPGTEAFF.